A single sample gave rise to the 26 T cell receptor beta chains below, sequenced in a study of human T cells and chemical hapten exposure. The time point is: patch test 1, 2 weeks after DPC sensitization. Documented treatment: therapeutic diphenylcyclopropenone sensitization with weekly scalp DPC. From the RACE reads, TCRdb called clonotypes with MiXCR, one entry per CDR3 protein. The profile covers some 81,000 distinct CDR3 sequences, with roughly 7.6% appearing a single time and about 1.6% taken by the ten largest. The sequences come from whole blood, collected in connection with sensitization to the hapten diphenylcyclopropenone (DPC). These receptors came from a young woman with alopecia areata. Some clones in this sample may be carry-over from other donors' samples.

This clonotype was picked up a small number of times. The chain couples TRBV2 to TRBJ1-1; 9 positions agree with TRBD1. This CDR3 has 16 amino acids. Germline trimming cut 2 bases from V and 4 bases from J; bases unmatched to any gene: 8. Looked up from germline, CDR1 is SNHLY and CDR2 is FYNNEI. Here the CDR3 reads CASSERGTGRITEAFF. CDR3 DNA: TGTGCCAGCAGTGAAAGAGGGACAGGGAGGATCACTGAAGCTTTCTTT. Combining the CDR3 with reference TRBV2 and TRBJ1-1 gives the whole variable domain EPEVTQTPSHQVTQMGQEVILRCVPISNHLYFYWYRQILGQKVEFLVSFYNNEISEKSEIFDDQFSVERPDGSNFTLKIRSTKLEDSAMYFCASSERGTGRITEAFFGQGTRLTVV.

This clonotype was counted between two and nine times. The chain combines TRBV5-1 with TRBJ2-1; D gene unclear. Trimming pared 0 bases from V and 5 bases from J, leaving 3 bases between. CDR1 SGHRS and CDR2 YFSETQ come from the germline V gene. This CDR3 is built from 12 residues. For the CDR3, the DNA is TGCGCCAGCAGCTTGGCCGACAATGAGCAGTTCTTC. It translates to CASSLADNEQFF.

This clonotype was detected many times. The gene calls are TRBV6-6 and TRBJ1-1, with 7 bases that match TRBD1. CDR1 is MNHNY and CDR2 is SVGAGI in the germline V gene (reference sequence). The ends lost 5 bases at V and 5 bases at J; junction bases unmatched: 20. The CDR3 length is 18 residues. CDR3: CASSPPRITGDPRTEAFF. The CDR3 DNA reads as TGTGCCAGCAGTCCCCCGCGGATAACAGGGGACCCGAGGACTGAAGCTTTCTTT.

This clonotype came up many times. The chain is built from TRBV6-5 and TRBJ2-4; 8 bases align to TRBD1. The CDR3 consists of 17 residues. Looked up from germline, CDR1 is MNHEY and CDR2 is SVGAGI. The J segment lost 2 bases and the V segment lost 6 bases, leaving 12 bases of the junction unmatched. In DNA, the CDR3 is TGTGCCAGCAGACCCCTACAGGGGGAGATATCCAAAAACATTCAGTACTTC. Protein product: CASRPLQGEISKNIQYF.

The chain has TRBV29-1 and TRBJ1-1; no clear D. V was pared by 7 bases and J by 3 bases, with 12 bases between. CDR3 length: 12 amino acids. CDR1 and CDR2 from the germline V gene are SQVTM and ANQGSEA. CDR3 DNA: TGCAGCGCCTTCCATTCTGACACTGAAGCTTTCTTT. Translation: CSAFHSDTEAFF.

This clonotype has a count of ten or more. The CDR3 nucleotides read TGTGCCAGCAGCCTAGGACCCGGATCTCAGCCCCAGCATTTT. Protein: CASSLGPGSQPQHF. This chain uses TRBV2 with TRBJ1-5; no clear D. The CDR3 is made up of 14 amino acids. Germline loops: CDR1 SNHLY, CDR2 FYNNEI. V was pared by 6 bases and J by 6 bases, with 15 bases between. Variable domain in full (rest from reference TRBV2 and TRBJ1-5): EPEVTQTPSHQVTQMGQEVILRCVPISNHLYFYWYRQILGQKVEFLVSFYNNEISEKSEIFDDQFSVERPDGSNFTLKIRSTKLEDSAMYFCASSLGPGSQPQHFGDGTRLSIL.

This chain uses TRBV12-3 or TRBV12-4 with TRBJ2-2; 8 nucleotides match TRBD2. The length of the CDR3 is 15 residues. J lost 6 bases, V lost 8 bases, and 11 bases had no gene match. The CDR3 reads CASGPTSGEAGELFF. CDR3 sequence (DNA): TGTGCCAGCGGGCCTACTAGCGGCGAGGCCGGGGAGCTGTTTTTT.

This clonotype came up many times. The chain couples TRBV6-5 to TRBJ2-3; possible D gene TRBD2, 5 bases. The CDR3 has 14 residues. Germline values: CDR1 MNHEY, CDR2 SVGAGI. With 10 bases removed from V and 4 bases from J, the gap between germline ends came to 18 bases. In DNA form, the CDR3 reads TGTGCCACGAGCATCCGGGGAAGTTCAGATACGCAGTATTTT. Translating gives CATSIRGSSDTQYF.

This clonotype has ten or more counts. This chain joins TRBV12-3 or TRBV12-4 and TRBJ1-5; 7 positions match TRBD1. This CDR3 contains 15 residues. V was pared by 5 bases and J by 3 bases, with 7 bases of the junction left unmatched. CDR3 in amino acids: CASSPAGTANQPQHF. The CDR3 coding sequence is TGTGCCAGCAGTCCTGCCGGGACAGCCAATCAGCCCCAGCATTTT.

CDR3 amino acids: CASSLDIRGKDNEKLFF. The CDR3, as DNA: TGTGCCAGCAGCTTAGATATACGGGGCAAAGATAATGAAAAACTGTTTTTT. This chain connects TRBV11-2 to TRBJ1-4, with D maybe TRBD1 (5 bases). In germline, CDR1 is SGHAT, CDR2 FQNNGV. The V gene lost 0 bases and the J gene lost 4 bases, with 15 bases spanning the gap. The CDR3 contains 17 residues.

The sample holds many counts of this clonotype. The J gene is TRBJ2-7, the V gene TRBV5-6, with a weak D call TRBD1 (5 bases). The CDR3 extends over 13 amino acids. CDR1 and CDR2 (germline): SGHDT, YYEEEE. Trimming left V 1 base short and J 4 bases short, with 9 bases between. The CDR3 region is CASSLTGPYEQYF. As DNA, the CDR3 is TGTGCCAGCAGCTTGACAGGTCCTTACGAGCAGTACTTC.

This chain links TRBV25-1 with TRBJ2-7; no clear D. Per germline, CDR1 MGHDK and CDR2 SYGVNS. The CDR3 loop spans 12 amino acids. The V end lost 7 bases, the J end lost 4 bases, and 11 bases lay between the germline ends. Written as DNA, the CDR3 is TGTGCCAGCACGGACGCACTTTACGAGCAGTACTTC. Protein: CASTDALYEQYF.

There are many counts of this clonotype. The DNA for the CDR3 is TGTGCCAGCAGTGAAGGTGGGGGCACAGATACGCAGTATTTT. This codes for CASSEGGGTDTQYF. This chain links TRBV6-4 with TRBJ2-3; no clear D gene. Trimming took 3 bases from V and 1 from J, leaving 8 bases between them. Germline CDR1 MRHNA, CDR2 SNTAGT. This CDR3 spans 14 amino acids.

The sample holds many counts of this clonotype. In DNA, the CDR3 is TGCAGCGTTGATGCTAGCGGGGGTTATGAGACCCAGTACTTC. Its protein is CSVDASGGYETQYF. The chain couples TRBV29-1 to TRBJ2-5; 10 nucleotides agree with TRBD2. V was clipped by 3 bases and J by 5 bases; unmatched bases: 6. Germline V gene sequence: CDR1 SQVTM, CDR2 ANQGSEA. This CDR3 contains 14 residues.

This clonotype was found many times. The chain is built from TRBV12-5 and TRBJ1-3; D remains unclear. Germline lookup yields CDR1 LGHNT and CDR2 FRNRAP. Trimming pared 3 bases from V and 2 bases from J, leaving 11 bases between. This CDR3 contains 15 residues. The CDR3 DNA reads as TGTGCTAGTGGTTTTTTCAGGCCCACTGGAAACACCATATATTTT. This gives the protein CASGFFRPTGNTIYF.

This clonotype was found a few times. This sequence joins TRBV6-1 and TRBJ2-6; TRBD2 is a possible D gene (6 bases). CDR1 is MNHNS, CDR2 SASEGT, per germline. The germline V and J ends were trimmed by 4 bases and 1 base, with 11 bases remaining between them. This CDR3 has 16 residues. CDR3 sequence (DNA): TGTGCCAGCAGTGGAGGAGGGATATCTGGGGCCAACGTCCTGACTTTC. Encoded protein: CASSGGGISGANVLTF.

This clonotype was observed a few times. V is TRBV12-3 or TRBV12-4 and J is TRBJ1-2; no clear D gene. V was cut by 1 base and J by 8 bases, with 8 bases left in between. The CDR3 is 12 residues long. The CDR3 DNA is TGTGCCAGCAGTTTAGGGTCTGGAGGCTACACCTTC. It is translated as CASSLGSGGYTF.

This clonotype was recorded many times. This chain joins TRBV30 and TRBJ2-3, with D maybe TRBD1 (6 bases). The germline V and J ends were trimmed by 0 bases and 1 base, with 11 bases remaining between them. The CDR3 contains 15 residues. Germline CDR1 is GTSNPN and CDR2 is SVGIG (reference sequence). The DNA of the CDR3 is TGTGCCTGGAGTGTAATACGGACAGGCACAGATACGCAGTATTTT. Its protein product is CAWSVIRTGTDTQYF.

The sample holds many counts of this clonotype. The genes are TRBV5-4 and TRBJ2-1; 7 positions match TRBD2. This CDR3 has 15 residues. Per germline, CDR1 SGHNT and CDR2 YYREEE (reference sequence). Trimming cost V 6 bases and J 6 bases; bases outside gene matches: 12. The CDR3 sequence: CASTRGLERVNEQFF. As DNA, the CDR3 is TGTGCCAGCACCCGTGGACTAGAAAGAGTCAATGAGCAGTTCTTC.

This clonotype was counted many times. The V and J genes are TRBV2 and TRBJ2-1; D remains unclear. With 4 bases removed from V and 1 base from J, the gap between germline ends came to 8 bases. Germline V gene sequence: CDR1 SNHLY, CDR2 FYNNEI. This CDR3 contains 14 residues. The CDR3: CASSGLLSYNEQFF. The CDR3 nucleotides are TGTGCCAGCAGTGGGCTGCTTTCCTACAATGAGCAGTTCTTC.

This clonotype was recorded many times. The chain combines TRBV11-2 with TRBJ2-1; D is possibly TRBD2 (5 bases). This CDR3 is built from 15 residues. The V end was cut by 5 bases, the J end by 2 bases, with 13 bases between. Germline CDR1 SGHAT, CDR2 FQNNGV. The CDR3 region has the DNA TGTGCCAGCAGCCCAGTCGGGGATACCTACAATGAGCAGTTCTTC. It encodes CASSPVGDTYNEQFF. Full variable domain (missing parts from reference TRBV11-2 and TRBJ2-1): EAGVAQSPRYKIIEKRQSVAFWCNPISGHATLYWYQQILGQGPKLLIQFQNNGVVDDSQLPKDRFSAERLKGVDSTLKIQPAKLEDSAVYLCASSPVGDTYNEQFFGPGTRLTVL.

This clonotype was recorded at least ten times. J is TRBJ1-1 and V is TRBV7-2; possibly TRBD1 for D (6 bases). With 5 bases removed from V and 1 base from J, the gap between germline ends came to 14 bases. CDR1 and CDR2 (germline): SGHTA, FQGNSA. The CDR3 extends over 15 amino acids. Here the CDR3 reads CASSKSLQGNTEAFF. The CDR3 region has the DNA TGTGCCAGCAGCAAATCACTACAGGGGAACACTGAAGCTTTCTTT.

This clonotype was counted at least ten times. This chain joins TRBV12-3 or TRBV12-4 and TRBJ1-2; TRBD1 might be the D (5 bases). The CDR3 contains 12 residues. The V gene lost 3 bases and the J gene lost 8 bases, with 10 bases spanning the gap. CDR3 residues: CASSFAGRGYTF. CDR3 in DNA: TGTGCCAGCAGTTTCGCGGGGCGAGGCTACACCTTC.

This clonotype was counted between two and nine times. Here the CDR3 DNA reads TGCAGTGCTAGAAAGGACAGGGCGGGAACTGAAGCTTTCTTT. This sequence encodes CSARKDRAGTEAFF. The rearrangement uses TRBV20-1 and TRBJ1-1, with 8 positions matching TRBD1. The V gene's germline CDR1 is DFQATT and CDR2 SNEGSKA (reference sequence). The CDR3 consists of 14 residues. Trimming cost V 2 bases and J 5 bases; bases outside gene matches: 7.

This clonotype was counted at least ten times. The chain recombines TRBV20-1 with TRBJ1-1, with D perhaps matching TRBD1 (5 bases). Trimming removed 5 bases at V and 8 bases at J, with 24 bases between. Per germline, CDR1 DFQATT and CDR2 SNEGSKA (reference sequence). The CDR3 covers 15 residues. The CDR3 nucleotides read TGCAGTGCTCGGGAGGTGGGGCTCCCGGCCCGAGAAGCTTTCTTT. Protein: CSAREVGLPAREAFF.

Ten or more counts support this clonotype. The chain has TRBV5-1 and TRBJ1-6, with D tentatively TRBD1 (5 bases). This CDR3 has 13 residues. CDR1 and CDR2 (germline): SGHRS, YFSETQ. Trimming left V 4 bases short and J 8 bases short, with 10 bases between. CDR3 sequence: CASSIKQDSPLHF. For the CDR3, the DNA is TGCGCCAGCAGCATAAAACAGGATTCACCCCTCCACTTT.